These 3 T cell receptor beta chains originate from one sample sequenced in a study of T cell responses to AZD1222 COVID-19 vaccine. This table comes from immunoSEQ multiplex PCR, and its TCRdb copy is limited to in-frame clones, with some not included. The profile shows 150,000 to 170,000 clones, 70% to 90% of them singletons. Material: peripheral blood, obtained on day 0 of MenACWY control vaccination. The origin of the receptors is an adult in good health.

This clone occurred once. This chain connects TRBV11-2 to TRBJ2-7; no clear D gene. V shed 5 bases and J shed 0 bases, with 14 bases lying between them. In germline, CDR1 is SGHAT, CDR2 FQNNGV. The CDR3 runs 15 residues. In DNA, the CDR3 is TGTGCCAGCAGCCGAAATGGGATGGGCTCCTACGAGCAGTACGTC. This codes for CASSRNGMGSYEQYV.

J is TRBJ1-2 and V is TRBV4-1; D call uncertain. V was clipped by 0 bases and J by 4 bases, with 12 bases between them. The CDR3 is 15 residues long. From germline, CDR1 is MGHRA and CDR2 YSYEKL. CDR3 sequence reads: CASSQDPNGGYGYTF. The CDR3 bases are TGCGCCAGCAGCCAAGACCCTAACGGAGGCTATGGCTACACCTTC.

As DNA, the CDR3 is TGTGCCAGCAGCTTAGGGGGGAGAGGCTATGAGCAGTTCTTC. Protein: CASSLGGRGYEQFF. This chain joins TRBV7-2 and TRBJ2-1; D assignment may be TRBD1 or TRBD2 (5 bases each). CDR3 length: 14 amino acids. The germline gives CDR1 SGHTA, CDR2 FQGNSA. Trimming removed 1 base at V and 8 bases at J, with 12 bases between.